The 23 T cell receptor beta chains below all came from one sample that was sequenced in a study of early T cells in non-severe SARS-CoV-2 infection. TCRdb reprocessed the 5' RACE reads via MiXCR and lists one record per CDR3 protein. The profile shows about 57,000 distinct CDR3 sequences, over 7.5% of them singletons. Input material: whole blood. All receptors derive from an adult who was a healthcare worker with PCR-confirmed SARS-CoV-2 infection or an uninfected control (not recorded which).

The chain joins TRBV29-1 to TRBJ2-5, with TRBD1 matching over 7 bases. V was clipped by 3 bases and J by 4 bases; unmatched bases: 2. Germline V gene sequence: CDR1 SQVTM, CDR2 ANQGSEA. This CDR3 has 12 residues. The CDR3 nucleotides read TGCAGCGTTGAGCCAGGGGGAGAGACCCAGTACTTC. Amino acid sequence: CSVEPGGETQYF.

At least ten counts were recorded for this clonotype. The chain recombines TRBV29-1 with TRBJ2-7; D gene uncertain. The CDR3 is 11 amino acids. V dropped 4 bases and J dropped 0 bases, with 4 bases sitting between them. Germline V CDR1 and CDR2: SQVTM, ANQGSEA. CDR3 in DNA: TGCAGCGTTGCAGACTCCTACGAGCAGTACTTC. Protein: CSVADSYEQYF.

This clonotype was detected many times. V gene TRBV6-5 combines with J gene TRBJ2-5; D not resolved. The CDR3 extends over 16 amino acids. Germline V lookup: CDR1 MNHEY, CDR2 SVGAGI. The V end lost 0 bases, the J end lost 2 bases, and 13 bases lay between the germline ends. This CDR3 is CASSYSPQAPQETQYF. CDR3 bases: TGTGCCAGCAGTTACTCCCCCCAAGCGCCACAAGAGACCCAGTACTTC.

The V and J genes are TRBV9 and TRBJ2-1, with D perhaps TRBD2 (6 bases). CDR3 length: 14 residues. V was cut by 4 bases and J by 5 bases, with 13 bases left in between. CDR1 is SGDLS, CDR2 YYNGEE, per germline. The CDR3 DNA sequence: TGTGCCAGCAGCCCTGGCGGCGGGAACAATGAGCAGTTCTTC. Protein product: CASSPGGGNNEQFF.

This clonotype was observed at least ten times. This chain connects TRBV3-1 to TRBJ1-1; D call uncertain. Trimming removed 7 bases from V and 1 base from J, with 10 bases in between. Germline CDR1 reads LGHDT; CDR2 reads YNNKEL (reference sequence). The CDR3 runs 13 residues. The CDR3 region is CASKISRNTEAFF. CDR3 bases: TGTGCCAGCAAAATCTCAAGGAACACTGAAGCTTTCTTT.

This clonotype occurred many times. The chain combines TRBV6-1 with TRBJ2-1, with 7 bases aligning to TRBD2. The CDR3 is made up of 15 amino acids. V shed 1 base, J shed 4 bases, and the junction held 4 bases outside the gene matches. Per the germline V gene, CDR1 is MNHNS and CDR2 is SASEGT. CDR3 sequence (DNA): TGTGCCAGCAGTGAAGGGGGACTACTTTACAATGAGCAGTTCTTC. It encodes CASSEGGLLYNEQFF.

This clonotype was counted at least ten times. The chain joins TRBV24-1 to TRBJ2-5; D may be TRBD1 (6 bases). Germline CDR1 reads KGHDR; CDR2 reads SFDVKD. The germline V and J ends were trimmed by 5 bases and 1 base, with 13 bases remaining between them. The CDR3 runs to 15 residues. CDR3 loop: CATSGGSTGQETQYF. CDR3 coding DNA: TGTGCCACCAGTGGTGGATCGACAGGCCAAGAGACCCAGTACTTC.

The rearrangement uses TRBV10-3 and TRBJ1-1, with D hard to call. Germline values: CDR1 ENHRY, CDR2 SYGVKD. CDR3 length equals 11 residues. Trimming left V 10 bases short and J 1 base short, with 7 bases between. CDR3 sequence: CATTENTEAFF. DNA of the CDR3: TGTGCCACTACAGAGAACACTGAAGCTTTCTTT.

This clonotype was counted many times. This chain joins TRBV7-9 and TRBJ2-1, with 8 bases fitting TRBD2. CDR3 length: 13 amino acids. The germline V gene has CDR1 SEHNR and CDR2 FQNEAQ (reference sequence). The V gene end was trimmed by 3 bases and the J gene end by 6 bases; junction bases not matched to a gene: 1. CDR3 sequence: CASSFGLANEQFF. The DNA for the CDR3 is TGTGCCAGCAGCTTTGGACTAGCCAATGAGCAGTTCTTC.

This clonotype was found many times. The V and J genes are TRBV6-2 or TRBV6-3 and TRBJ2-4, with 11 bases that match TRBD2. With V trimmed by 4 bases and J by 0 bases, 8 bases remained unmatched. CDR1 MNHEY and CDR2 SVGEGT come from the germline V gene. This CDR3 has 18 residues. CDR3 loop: CASSFRSGRALAKNIQYF. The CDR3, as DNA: TGTGCCAGCAGTTTTCGTAGCGGGAGGGCCCTAGCCAAAAACATTCAGTACTTC.

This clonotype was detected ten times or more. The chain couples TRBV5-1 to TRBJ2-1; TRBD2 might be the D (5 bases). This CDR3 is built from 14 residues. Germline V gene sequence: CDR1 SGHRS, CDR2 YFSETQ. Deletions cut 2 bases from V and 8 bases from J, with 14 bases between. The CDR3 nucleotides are TGCGCCAGCAGCTTCGGGAACGGTGGAGATGAGCAGTTCTTC. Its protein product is CASSFGNGGDEQFF.

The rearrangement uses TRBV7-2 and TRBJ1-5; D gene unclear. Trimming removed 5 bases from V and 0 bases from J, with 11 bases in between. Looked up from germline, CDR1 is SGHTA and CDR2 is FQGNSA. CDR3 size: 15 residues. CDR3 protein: CASSRRTVSNQPQHF. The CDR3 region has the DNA TGTGCCAGCAGCAGACGGACGGTTAGCAATCAGCCCCAGCATTTT.

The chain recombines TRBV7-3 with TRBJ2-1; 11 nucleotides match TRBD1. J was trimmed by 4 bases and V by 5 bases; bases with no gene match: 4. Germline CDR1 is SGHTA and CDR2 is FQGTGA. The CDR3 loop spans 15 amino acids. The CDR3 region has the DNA TGTGCCAGCAGCGCGGACAGGGGGCGTTACAATGAGCAGTTCTTC. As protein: CASSADRGRYNEQFF.

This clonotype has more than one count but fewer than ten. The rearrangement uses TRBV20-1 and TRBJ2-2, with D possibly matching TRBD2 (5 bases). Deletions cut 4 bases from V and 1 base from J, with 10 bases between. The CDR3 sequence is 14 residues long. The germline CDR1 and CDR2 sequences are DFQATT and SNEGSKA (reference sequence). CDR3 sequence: CSAIQSGNTGELFF. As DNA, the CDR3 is TGCAGTGCTATACAAAGCGGGAACACCGGGGAGCTGTTTTTT.

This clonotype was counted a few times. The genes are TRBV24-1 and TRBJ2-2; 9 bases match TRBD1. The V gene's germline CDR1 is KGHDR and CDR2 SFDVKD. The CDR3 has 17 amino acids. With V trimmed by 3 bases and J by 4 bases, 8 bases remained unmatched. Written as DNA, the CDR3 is TGTGCCACCAGTGATCCCACAGGGGGCCCTGGCACCGGGGAGCTGTTTTTT. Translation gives CATSDPTGGPGTGELFF.

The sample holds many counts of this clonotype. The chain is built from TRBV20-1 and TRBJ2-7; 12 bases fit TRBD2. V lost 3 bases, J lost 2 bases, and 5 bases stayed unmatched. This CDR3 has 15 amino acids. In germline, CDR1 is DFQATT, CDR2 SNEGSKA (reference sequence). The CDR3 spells CSASWLAGGPYEQYF. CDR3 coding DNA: TGCAGTGCTAGTTGGCTAGCGGGAGGGCCCTACGAGCAGTACTTC.

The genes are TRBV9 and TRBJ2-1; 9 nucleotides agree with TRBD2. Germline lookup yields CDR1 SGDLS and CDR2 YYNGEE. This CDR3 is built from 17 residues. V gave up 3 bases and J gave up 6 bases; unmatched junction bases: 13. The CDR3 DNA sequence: TGTGCCAGCAGCGGCGGGACTAGCCATATGGGTGTCAATGAGCAGTTCTTC. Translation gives CASSGGTSHMGVNEQFF.

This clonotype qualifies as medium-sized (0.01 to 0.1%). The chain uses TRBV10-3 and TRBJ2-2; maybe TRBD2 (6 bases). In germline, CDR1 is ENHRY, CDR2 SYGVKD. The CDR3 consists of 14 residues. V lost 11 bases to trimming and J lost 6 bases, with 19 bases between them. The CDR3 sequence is CASKTIGEAGELFF. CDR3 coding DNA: TGTGCCTCGAAAACCATCGGGGAGGCCGGGGAGCTGTTTTTT.

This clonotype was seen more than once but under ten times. Here the CDR3 DNA reads TGTGCCAGCAGCGGACCCCTCCCCCGGTTGTCTGGGGCCAACGTCCTGACTTTC. Protein product: CASSGPLPRLSGANVLTF. The V gene is TRBV9, the J gene TRBJ2-6; D gene ambiguous. CDR3 length: 18 amino acids. Germline assignment: CDR1 SGDLS and CDR2 YYNGEE. The V end lost 3 bases, the J end lost 1 base, and 17 bases lay between the germline ends.

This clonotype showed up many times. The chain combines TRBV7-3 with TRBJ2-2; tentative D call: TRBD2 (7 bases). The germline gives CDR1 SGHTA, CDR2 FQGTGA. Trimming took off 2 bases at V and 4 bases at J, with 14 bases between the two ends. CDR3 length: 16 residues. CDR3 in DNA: TGTGCCAGCAGCTTAGGGGGCGGGAGACGCACCGGGGAGCTGTTTTTT. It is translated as CASSLGGGRRTGELFF.

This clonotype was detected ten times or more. This CDR3 is CASSPQRTSNYGYTF. The CDR3, as DNA: TGTGCCAGCAGCCCACAGCGAACTTCTAACTATGGCTACACCTTC. The chain employs TRBV5-4 and TRBJ1-2; D is ambiguous. Trimming cost V 4 bases and J 0 bases, with 13 bases left between them. From germline, CDR1 is SGHNT and CDR2 YYREEE (reference sequence). This CDR3 comprises 15 residues. The full variable domain, with the rest looked up from reference TRBV5-4 and TRBJ1-2, is ETGVTQSPTHLIKTRGQQVTLRCSSQSGHNTVSWYQQALGQGPQFIFQYYREEENGRGNFPPRFSGLQFPNYSSELNVNALELDDSALYLCASSPQRTSNYGYTFGSGTRLTVV.

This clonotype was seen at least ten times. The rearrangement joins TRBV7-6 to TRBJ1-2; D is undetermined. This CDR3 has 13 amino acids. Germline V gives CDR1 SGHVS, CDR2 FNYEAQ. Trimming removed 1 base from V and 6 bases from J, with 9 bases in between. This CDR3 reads CASSLGEEHGYTF. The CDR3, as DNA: TGTGCCAGCAGCTTAGGAGAGGAGCATGGCTACACCTTC.

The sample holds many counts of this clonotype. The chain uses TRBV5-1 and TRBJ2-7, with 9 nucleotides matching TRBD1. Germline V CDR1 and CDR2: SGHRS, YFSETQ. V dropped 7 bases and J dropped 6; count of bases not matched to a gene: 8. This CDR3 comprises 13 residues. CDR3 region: CASAWDRAGEQYF. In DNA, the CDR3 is TGCGCCAGCGCTTGGGACAGGGCCGGCGAGCAGTACTTC.